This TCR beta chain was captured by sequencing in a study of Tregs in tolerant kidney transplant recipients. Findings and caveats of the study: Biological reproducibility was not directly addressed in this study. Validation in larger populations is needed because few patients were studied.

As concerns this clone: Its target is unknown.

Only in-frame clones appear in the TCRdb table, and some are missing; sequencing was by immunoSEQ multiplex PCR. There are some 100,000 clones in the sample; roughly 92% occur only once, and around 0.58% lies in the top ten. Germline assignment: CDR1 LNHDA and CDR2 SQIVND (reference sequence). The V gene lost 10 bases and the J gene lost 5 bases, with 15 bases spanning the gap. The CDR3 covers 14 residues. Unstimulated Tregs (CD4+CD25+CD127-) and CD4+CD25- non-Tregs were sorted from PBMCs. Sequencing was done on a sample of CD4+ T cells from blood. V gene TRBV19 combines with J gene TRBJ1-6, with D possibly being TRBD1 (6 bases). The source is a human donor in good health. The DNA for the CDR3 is TGTGCCACCGCGGACAGAACTCATAATTCACCCCTCCACTTT. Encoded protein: CATADRTHNSPLHF.